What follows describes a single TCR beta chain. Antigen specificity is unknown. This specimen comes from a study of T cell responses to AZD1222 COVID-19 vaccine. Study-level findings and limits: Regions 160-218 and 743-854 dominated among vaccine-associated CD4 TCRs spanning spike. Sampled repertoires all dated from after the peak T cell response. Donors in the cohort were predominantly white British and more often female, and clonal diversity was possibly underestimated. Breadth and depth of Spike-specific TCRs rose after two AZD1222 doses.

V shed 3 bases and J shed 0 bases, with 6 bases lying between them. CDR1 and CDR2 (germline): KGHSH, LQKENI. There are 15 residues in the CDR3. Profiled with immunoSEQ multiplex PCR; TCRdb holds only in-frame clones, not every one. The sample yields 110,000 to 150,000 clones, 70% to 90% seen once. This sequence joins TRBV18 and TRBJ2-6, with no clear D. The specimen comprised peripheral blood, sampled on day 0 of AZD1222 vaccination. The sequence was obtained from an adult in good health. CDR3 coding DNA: TGTGCCAGCTCACCGCTCCGCTCTGGGGCCAACGTCCTGACTTTC. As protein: CASSPLRSGANVLTF.